This T cell receptor beta chain is from a study of neurological immune-mediated disorders. Study context: Within the group of approximately 35 multiple sclerosis patients, around 31 were relapsing-remitting, while 3 were secondary progressive. Study-wide findings and caveats: When grouped phylogenetically, the repertoires of 18 of the 34 multiple sclerosis patients fell together in one related-CDR3 cluster, which is a possible signature.

The CDR3 is made up of 14 amino acids. Germline-derived CDR1 and CDR2 are SGHRS and YFSETQ. Libraries used 2 million unsorted PBMCs kept frozen in RNAlater. Synthesis of cDNA was accomplished via 5'RACE employing 10-nucleotide random UMIs. TCRdb analysed the 5' RACE reads with MiXCR anew, one entry per CDR3 protein. This sample has tens of thousands of distinct CDR3 sequences; around 5.2% occur once, and the top ten carry roughly 3.2%. With respect to this clonotype: Its antigen is not known. The junction shows a germline mismatch at one end, possibly a read error.

The receptor comes from a woman between 45 and 60 years old with multiple sclerosis. Input material: PBMCs. The chain links TRBV5-1 to TRBJ1-1, with 8 positions matching TRBD1. The CDR3 is CANSRQGPPGEAFF. DNA of the CDR3: TGCGCCAACAGCCGACAGGGGCCGCCAGGTGAAGCTTTCTTT.